This T cell receptor beta chain was sequenced during a study of blood T cell repertoires in COVID-19 (dated by TCRdb to 2020 to 2022). With respect to the entire study: The collaborator samples originated in the United States, Italy and Spain and spanned the acute and convalescent phases of COVID-19. The material from the prospective study consisted of cDNA or gDNA derived from T cells, B-cell-depleted T cells, or PBMCs. Deeply sampled blood TCRbeta repertoires from subjects exposed to, actively infected with, or recovered from COVID-19 were included in the dataset. The repertoires were released in a freely available public database intended as a resource for research on the immune response to SARS-CoV-2. The samples were drawn from two sources: the first 160 participants of the ongoing ImmuneRACE study, and 950 to 1,500 subjects contributed by 6 global collaborators. The sample metadata nearly always contained a de-identified subject ID, COVID-19 status, age in years and sex. Where available, HLA class I and class II types were obtained from metadata supplied by the sample provider rather than from assay-based typing.

Broad study findings and their caveats: Clinical and demographic metadata were provided uncurated, with the amount varying by source and participant.

This clone was seen a few times. Its cognate antigen has yet to be identified. Per-base qualities were not stored, and no clone one base away is much larger. TCRbeta CDR3 regions were amplified from genomic DNA by means of the immunoSEQ Assay, a bias-controlled multiplex PCR. The original methods were these. The number of nucleated cells in each sample was estimated from the amplification of reference gene primers within the assay. Sequence reads were collapsed and filtered to measure the absolute abundance of every unique TCRbeta CDR3 rearrangement. For each sample, productive Simpson clonality was calculated by taking the square root of Simpson's diversity index across productive rearrangements. In its TCRdb copy, this immuneACCESS table keeps in-frame sequences only and misses some clones. Where compared with another copy, unresolved V genes explain less than half of these, and the others have no known cause. V, J and clone size are those of that table, while D and trimming were read from the DNA. The sample table records roughly 300,000 clones; over 70% of these occur just once. The ten largest clones add up to 1% to 1.5% of the sample.

Whole blood was collected in K2EDTA tubes by collaborating institutions according to the institutions' own protocols. For TCRbeta analysis, collaborator samples were shipped as frozen whole blood, as isolated PBMCs, or as DNA extracted from either sample type. The germline V gene (reference sequence) specifies SEHNR as CDR1 and FQNEAQ as CDR2. V gives up 3 bases and J gives up 1 base, and the segment between their germline ends measures 19 bases. Measured from the cysteine to the phenylalanine, the CDR3 is 17 residues long. Only the CDR3 region is kept as DNA, spanning 51 bases read in frame from base 1.

Sequencing used peripheral blood. The receptor was isolated from a woman aged 45-65 years with acute or convalescent COVID-19. Rearrangement joined TRBV7-9 to TRBJ2-7; the D gene is perhaps TRBD1, from 7 matching bases. The CDR3 is CASSFGWRDSHSYEQYF. The sequenced DNA: TGTGCCAGCAGCTTCGGGTGGAGGGACAGTCATTCCTACGAGCAGTACTTC.